The 10 T cell receptor beta chains presented below share a single source sample, sequenced in a study of T cell responses to AZD1222 COVID-19 vaccine. Only in-frame clones appear in the TCRdb table, and some are missing; sequencing was by immunoSEQ multiplex PCR. The sample yields around 110,000 clones, around 88% seen once. The starting material was peripheral blood, obtained on day 0 of AZD1222 vaccination. All receptors come from an adult in good health.

The V and J genes are TRBV5-1 and TRBJ1-1; a weak D match, TRBD1 (5 bases). V was clipped by 4 bases and J by 1 base, with 8 bases between them. In germline, CDR1 is SGHRS, CDR2 YFSETQ. The CDR3 has 13 residues. The CDR3: CASSVQGNTEAFF. The CDR3 nucleotides read TGCGCCAGCAGCGTTCAGGGGAACACTGAAGCTTTCTTT.

In this sample, this clone turned up once. Written as DNA, the CDR3 is TGTGCCAGCAGTTTGAAGACTCGTGGCTACACCTTC. Protein sequence: CASSLKTRGYTF. The genes are TRBV28 and TRBJ1-2, with no clear D. This CDR3 is built from 12 residues. V dropped 3 bases and J dropped 7 bases, with 9 bases sitting between them. Germline V CDR1 and CDR2: MDHEN, SYDVKM.

The chain links TRBV27 to TRBJ1-5; D call uncertain. CDR3 size: 15 residues. Trimming pared 7 bases from V and 3 bases from J, leaving 16 bases between. CDR1 is MNHEY and CDR2 is SMNVEV in the germline V gene (reference sequence). CDR3 in amino acids: CASKAVGRPNQPQHF. DNA of the CDR3: TGTGCCAGCAAGGCCGTCGGACGGCCCAATCAGCCCCAGCATTTT.

The sample holds one count of this clone. This CDR3 reads CASQGGTGTYEQYF. The CDR3 region has the DNA TGCGCCTCACAGGGGGGGACAGGGACCTACGAGCAGTACTTC. This chain connects TRBV23-1 to TRBJ2-7, with 9 bases lining up with TRBD1. TRBV23-1 falls under the ORF class, with uncertain function. The CDR3 runs to 14 residues. Trimming cost V 11 bases and J 2 bases; bases outside gene matches: 10.

The genes are TRBV11-2 and TRBJ1-6; TRBD1 agrees at 7 bases. Germline trimming cut 2 bases from V and 3 bases from J; bases unmatched to any gene: 4. The V gene's germline CDR1 is SGHAT and CDR2 FQNNGV. This CDR3 comprises 16 residues. The CDR3 DNA follows: TGTGCCAGCAGCTTATTCCGGGACAGCTATAATTCACCCCTCCACTTT. This codes for CASSLFRDSYNSPLHF.

V and J are TRBV7-3 and TRBJ1-1; D is unclear. The CDR3 loop spans 15 amino acids. V gave up 1 base and J gave up 8 bases, with 17 bases separating them. In germline, CDR1 is SGHTA, CDR2 FQGTGA. The CDR3 DNA is TGTGCCAGCAGCTTAAACCCAGGCGGAACTGAGGAAGCTTTCTTT. Its protein is CASSLNPGGTEEAFF. The variable domain in full, completed from reference TRBV7-3 and TRBJ1-1, reads GAGVSQTPSNKVTEKGKYVELRCDPISGHTALYWYRQSLGQGPEFLIYFQGTGAADDSGLPNDRFFAVRPEGSVSTLKIQRTERGDSAVYLCASSLNPGGTEEAFFGQGTRLTVV.

CDR3 sequence reads: CASSLERILAGLYNEQFF. CDR3 coding DNA: TGTGCCAGCAGCTTAGAGCGAATACTAGCGGGCCTCTACAATGAGCAGTTCTTC. The chain links TRBV7-9 to TRBJ2-1; 9 nucleotides line up with TRBD2. Trimming removed 1 base from V and 3 bases from J; junction bases left unmatched: 10. This CDR3 has 18 residues. Germline CDR1 reads SEHNR; CDR2 reads FQNEAQ (reference sequence).

J is TRBJ1-1 and V is TRBV19; D uncertain. Trimming took 3 bases from V and 4 from J, leaving 9 bases between them. The germline V gene has CDR1 LNHDA and CDR2 SQIVND (reference sequence). The length of the CDR3 is 13 residues. The CDR3 DNA is TGTGCCAGTAGTATCACCGGGAGCACTGAAGCTTTCTTT. The encoded protein is CASSITGSTEAFF.

CDR3 protein: CASSLNEQFF. CDR3 DNA sequence: TGTGCCAGCAGCCTCAATGAGCAGTTCTTC. The chain employs TRBV27 and TRBJ2-1; D remains ambiguous. Germline V lookup: CDR1 MNHEY, CDR2 SMNVEV (reference sequence). The CDR3 length is 10 residues. With 6 bases removed from V and 6 bases from J, the gap between germline ends came to 3 bases.

The chain couples TRBV4-1 to TRBJ2-1, with 9 bases fitting TRBD2. The CDR3 extends over 16 amino acids. The germline V gene has CDR1 MGHRA and CDR2 YSYEKL. Losses at the gene ends were 4 bases for V and 2 bases for J; bases not matched to a gene: 6. The DNA of the CDR3 is TGCGCCAGCAGCCTCCGGACTAGCGCCACCTACAATGAGCAGTTCTTC. It encodes CASSLRTSATYNEQFF.